A single sample is the source of the 8 T cell receptor beta chains below, sequenced in a study of T cells in localized non-small cell lung cancer. Sequencing was performed with immunoSEQ multiplex PCR; in TCRdb, only in-frame clones are kept and a portion is missing. Of about 74,000 clones listed, around 85% are singletons. Sequenced here: peripheral blood, sampled before any cancer treatment. The receptors were gathered from an older female donor with stage I lung adenocarcinoma.

The chain is built from TRBV2 and TRBJ1-4; no firm D call. Germline loops: CDR1 SNHLY, CDR2 FYNNEI. V gave up 4 bases and J gave up 6 bases, with 9 bases separating them. The CDR3 runs to 13 residues. Here the CDR3 DNA reads TGTGCCAGCAGTGCTGAGATGGATGAAAAACTGTTTTTT. Residues: CASSAEMDEKLFF. The full variable domain, completed using reference TRBV2 and TRBJ1-4, is EPEVTQTPSHQVTQMGQEVILRCVPISNHLYFYWYRQILGQKVEFLVSFYNNEISEKSEIFDDQFSVERPDGSNFTLKIRSTKLEDSAMYFCASSAEMDEKLFFGSGTQLSVL.

V usage is TRBV6-1 and J usage is TRBJ2-2, with 9 bases that match TRBD2. CDR3 size: 15 residues. With 4 bases clipped from V and 3 bases from J, the junction kept 3 bases outside the gene matches. CDR1 MNHNS and CDR2 SASEGT come from the germline V gene. CDR3 residues: CASSGSGSYTGELFF. The DNA for the CDR3 is TGTGCCAGCAGTGGTAGCGGGAGTTACACCGGGGAGCTGTTTTTT.

CDR3 in amino acids: CASSVSWTGIYGYTF. The CDR3 region has the DNA TGTGCCAGCAGTGTTTCCTGGACAGGGATCTATGGCTACACCTTC. This rearrangement joins TRBV6-1 to TRBJ1-2; the match to TRBD1 covers 8 bases. The J segment lost 4 bases and the V segment lost 4 bases, leaving 8 bases of the junction unmatched. CDR1 is MNHNS and CDR2 is SASEGT in the germline V gene. CDR3 size: 15 residues.

The chain joins TRBV5-4 to TRBJ2-2; a weak D match, TRBD2 (5 bases). Trimming shortened V by 7 bases and J by 3 bases, and 7 bases separated the two germline ends. This CDR3 is 12 amino acids long. Germline loops: CDR1 SGHNT, CDR2 YYREEE (reference sequence). CDR3 coding DNA: TGTGCCAGCTGGGGAGACACCGGGGAGCTGTTTTTT. Amino acid sequence: CASWGDTGELFF.

The chain recombines TRBV5-4 with TRBJ1-2; TRBD1 aligns across 8 bases. The germline gives CDR1 SGHNT, CDR2 YYREEE (reference sequence). The length of the CDR3 is 14 residues. The V gene end was trimmed by 4 bases and the J gene end by 8 bases; junction bases not matched to a gene: 10. The DNA for the CDR3 is TGTGCCAGCAGCCCAAAGGACAGGGAAACGGGCTACACCTTC. Translation: CASSPKDRETGYTF.

V usage is TRBV5-4 and J usage is TRBJ2-1; D gene uncertain. The germline V and J ends were trimmed by 2 bases and 8 bases, with 11 bases remaining between them. The CDR3 consists of 13 residues. Germline loops: CDR1 SGHNT, CDR2 YYREEE (reference sequence). The CDR3 protein is CASSFGRQDEQFF. The CDR3 DNA follows: TGTGCCAGCAGCTTTGGGCGTCAGGATGAGCAGTTCTTC.

J is TRBJ1-3 and V is TRBV11-3; D remains unclear. The germline V and J ends were trimmed by 5 bases and 4 bases, with 18 bases remaining between them. The CDR3 runs 16 residues. Germline values: CDR1 SGHNT, CDR2 YENEEA. Written as DNA, the CDR3 is TGTGCCAGCAGCATCCGCCGGACGGTGATGGGAAACACCATATATTTT. This translates into CASSIRRTVMGNTIYF.

V usage is TRBV7-9 and J usage is TRBJ2-7; 7 bases are a match to TRBD1. The CDR3 is made up of 13 amino acids. V lost 4 bases to trimming and J lost 3 bases; unmatched junction nucleotides: 3. The germline gives CDR1 SEHNR, CDR2 FQNEAQ (reference sequence). CDR3 residues: CASSSSGGYEQYF. CDR3 sequence (DNA): TGTGCCAGCAGCTCCTCAGGGGGCTACGAGCAGTACTTC.